This T cell receptor beta chain was identified during a study of T cell responses to AZD1222 COVID-19 vaccine. The table came from immunoSEQ multiplex PCR; TCRdb's copy has only in-frame clones and leaves some out. The sample holds more than 95,000 clones, roughly 89% seen once. V gave up 0 bases and J gave up 7 bases, with 12 bases separating them. This CDR3 contains 14 residues. Germline assignment: CDR1 LGHNA and CDR2 YNFKEQ. This TCR was recovered from an adult who received the AZD1222 COVID-19 vaccine. This material consisted of peripheral blood, taken 28 days after the second AZD1222 dose. The chain combines TRBV4-2 with TRBJ1-2; weak D call: TRBD1 (5 bases). This CDR3 is CASSQDPGPGGYTF. CDR3 DNA sequence: TGTGCCAGCAGCCAAGATCCGGGGCCTGGTGGCTACACCTTC.